This entry features one TCR beta chain sequence. Its recognized antigen is unknown. No base-level quality is on record; no much larger clone is a single base apart. Library preparation employed the immunoSEQ multiplex PCR assay. A mixture of 60 forward primers for TCR Vbeta segments and 13 reverse primers for TCR Jbeta segments was used in the multiplex PCR. A multiplex PCR assay on genomic DNA amplified the CDR3 region of rearranged TCR beta genes. On the Illumina HiSeq System, the amplified TCR beta libraries were sequenced as 87-base-pair reads. The original pipeline was this. A later analysis tallied approximately 87 million unique TCR beta chains across the 660 or so repertoires, and approximately 9.9 million of those chains were shared by two or more donors. To remove PCR and sequencing errors, raw reads were error-corrected and collapsed into unique sequences using a nearest-neighbor algorithm that merged closely related sequences. To assign V, D and J gene segments, CDR3 sequences were aligned to IMGT reference sequences. Each retained sequence needed at least a six-nucleotide match to both a V gene segment and a J gene segment. A rearrangement was called productive if the CDR3 had no stop codons and remained in frame with V and J, and every other rearrangement was called non-productive. CDR3 was defined by IMGT convention, running from the second conserved V-encoded cysteine to the conserved J-encoded phenylalanine. The earlier analysis of about 610 of the donors excluded sequences that lacked an unambiguous match to a single V gene segment. An earlier analysis of fewer than 750 of the donors classified V segments as functional when productive rearrangements were above 56.7% and as segregating when the standard deviation between donors was above 5%. A statistical classification framework was built for diagnosing cytomegalovirus status from the catalog of TCR beta chain sequences. In a later analysis, V and J genes were assigned by comparing TCR nucleotide sequences against IMGT/GENE-DB human TR gene sequences. In a later analysis, CDR3 sequences and most-parsimonious VDJ recombination scenarios were assigned using the TCRdist pipeline. A later analysis defined each TCR beta chain by its CDR3 amino acid sequence plus V-gene family, and excluded reads lacking a unique V-gene family. To address suspected cross-contamination and a sequencing artifact, a later analysis removed roughly 640 highly shared, low-generation-probability nucleotide sequences. For each public chain, a later analysis derived a clonal expansion index from normalized ranks of inferred template counts within each repertoire. In a later analysis, generation probabilities were computed using a VDJ recombination model fitted to out-of-frame rearrangements, and the results were checked against IGoR. A later analysis scored TCR-TCR, TCR-HLA and TCR-CMV co-occurrence with hypergeometric tests, applying a repertoire-size bias correction to TCR pairs. A later analysis estimated false discovery rates by permuting HLA or CMV assignments 20 times. In a later analysis, co-occurring TCRs were grouped using DBSCAN, and TCRdist sequence similarity was added for clustering within HLA-allele-positive subsets. Co-occurrence clustering excluded repertoires with fewer than 30,000 or more than 120,000 public chains, plus five with anomalous nucleotide sharing. TCRdb retrieved this table from immuneACCESS and kept in-frame rearrangements only. Not all clones are present; in checked studies, unresolved V genes account for under half, and no reason is known for the remainder. V, J and clone size were drawn from that table, and D and trimming were deduced from the DNA. This sample holds 150,000 to 200,000 clones; about 80% were observed only once. Around 2.1% of the sample is held by the ten biggest clonotypes.

This sample is part of a study of cytomegalovirus exposure and HLA in healthy donors (dated by TCRdb to 2016 to 2017). Study-level background: In an earlier analysis of 587 of the donors, roughly 300 Gb of sequence data and 100 million or so unique TCR beta sequences from 150 million to 200 million T cells were reported. Several DR-DQ haplotypes were treated as single units for association and clustering because of strong linkage in the cohort. The later analysis used no new phenotypic data to find candidate immune exposures, relying instead on TCR beta sequences and their occurrence across donors. Typing coverage varied by locus: roughly 629-640 donors for A, B, C, DRB1 and DQB1; approximately 500 for DQA1; more than 600 for DPA1; 450 to 480 for DPB1. A later analysis re-analyzed previously published TCR beta repertoires from 660 or so donors and added high-resolution HLA genotyping to study TCR occurrence patterns. An earlier analysis of approximately 580 of the donors used high-throughput TCR beta sequencing to judge whether each TCR beta V gene segment behaved as functional or pseudogenic. The study was designed to test whether signatures of past pathogen exposure could be identified by cataloging public T cell receptors. A later genetic analysis used genome-wide SNP genotypes for 398 of the 666 donors, treating that subset as a discovery cohort. The study used immunosequencing to profile the T cell repertoires of approximately 650 subjects and linked those repertoires to cytomegalovirus serostatus. Every repertoire in the discovery cohort had been generated on one and the same sequencing platform. Along with the roughly 610-subject first cohort, a separate validation cohort of over 90 different subjects was used. Both class I and class II loci were covered by HLA typing, at four-digit resolution. Across about 370 genotyped donors of the cohort, an average of roughly 250,000 unique TCR beta nucleotide sequences per donor were sequenced, and 15% to 20% of those sequences were non-productive. Alongside the repertoire data, information on donor age, sex, ethnicity and CMV serostatus was compiled. An early release covering roughly 600 HLA-typed donors comprised approximately 290 gigabases of sequencing data and around 80 million unique TCR sequences. The study combined high-throughput TCR immunosequencing, statistical association of individual TCRs with disease status, and machine learning to predict cytomegalovirus infection status. The genetic ancestry cluster associated with self-reported Caucasian donors included about 81% of the approximately 400 genotyped donors.

Per the germline V gene, MGHRA is the CDR1 and YSYEKL is the CDR2. Inclusive of the bounding cysteine and phenylalanine, the CDR3 is 16 residues long. The read is trimmed to its CDR3 DNA, 48 bases read in frame from base 1. The junction carries 15 bases between V and J, which are trimmed by 2 bases and 4 bases respectively. The cohort consisted of approximately 670 healthy bone marrow donors. At the time of sampling, every cohort member was nominally healthy, though immune exposures that went unrecorded were likely present. The donor was CMV seropositive and was included in the group of approximately 310 seropositive cohort members. Every donor gave a peripheral blood sample, and the peripheral blood mononuclear cells from that sample were used for TCR beta sequencing. The Qiagen DNeasy Blood Extraction Kit was used to extract genomic DNA from the blood cell samples. Findings and caveats that apply to the study as a whole: Because HLA typing was missing for some donors at each locus, association tests included only the typed subset. CMV serostatus was the only immune exposure information available for the cohort. The study listed 164 TCR beta chains as associated with cytomegalovirus. In a later analysis, TCR association rates were found to vary across HLA loci, with the most associated TCRs seen for DRB1 alleles and the fewest for HLA-C alleles. Because counts were too low, around 18 rarely observed V segments, including chromosome 9 orphons, were left out of the earlier analysis of 587 of the donors. Specific HLA alleles were associated with 16,951 TCR beta sequences at a false discovery rate of 0.05 in a later analysis. According to the authors, the approach could potentially be generalized to other disease states and immunological phenotypes. A few of the identified cytomegalovirus-associated TCR beta chains were confirmed in vitro to be specific for cytomegalovirus antigens. A cluster of highly shared sequence variants was judged likely to be a technical artifact of the sequencing pipeline. The presence/absence analyses assumed that sequencing depth was roughly uniform across donors, and that assumption may not be true. Several of the top co-occurrence clusters appeared to be linked to parvovirus B19, influenza, CMV and Epstein-Barr virus, according to a later analysis. Some IMGT-functional V segments, including TRBV6-2 and TRBV6-3, could not be told apart with the 87-base-pair reads, so those segments were excluded. An earlier analysis of roughly 570 of the donors showed that most TCR beta V segments appeared in productive rearrangements either about 90% or about 30% of the time, which broadly matched IMGT annotations. In a later genetic analysis, a missense DCLRE1C variant was associated with V-gene and J-gene trimming of TCR beta chains, and the association was replicated in an independent cohort. A later analysis found that HLA-associated TCR beta chains were more clonally expanded and had lower generation probabilities than equally common non-associated chains. A further reported finding was that TCR beta sequences accurately predicted the HLA-A and HLA-B alleles for most subjects in the first cohort. A later genetic analysis reported fewer N-insertions in productive TCRs among donors in an Asian-associated ancestry cluster than the roughly 620-donor mean. The cohort was sequenced for TCR beta chains only, and without alpha or paired-chain data the features that could be detected were limited. Most CMV-associated TCR beta chains appeared to be HLA-restricted in a later analysis, and the HLA associations seemed to be driven largely by CMV exposure. The classifier was reported to diagnose cytomegalovirus status with high specificity and sensitivity in both the original cohort and the validation cohort. When HLA alleles, especially DR and DQ, strongly co-occurred, attributing TCR associations to individual alleles was difficult. While some public TCRs were present in many individuals, most TCR sequences turned up only very rarely across donors. Correlated functional status among segregating V segments might reflect linkage disequilibrium, but an unknown experimental factor could not be ruled out.

The rearrangement combines TRBV4-1 with TRBJ2-1; TRBD2 might be the D gene, on 6 matching bases. The material sequenced was PBMCs. The TCR originated in a woman aged 18-29 years in good health and CMV-seropositive. The CDR3 protein is CASSQFTLGGYNEQFF. The bases are TGCGCCAGCAGCCAATTCACGCTGGGAGGATACAATGAGCAGTTCTTC.